This note documents a single T cell receptor (beta chain) sequence. The entry originates in a study of OX40 agonist ivuxolimab in advanced cancers. As for the study in general: The patients' treatment was ivuxolimab, an agonistic anti-OX40 (CD134) antibody.

The protocol was immunoSEQ multiplex PCR, while the TCRdb copy is restricted to in-frame clones and leaves out a portion. Here the sample spans approximately 70,000 clones, approximately 82% being singletons. This CDR3 has 12 amino acids. Trimming left V 6 bases short and J 2 bases short, with 7 bases between. Germline CDR1 is MNHNY and CDR2 is SVGAGI (reference sequence). Autoimmune disease history or systemic immunosuppression led to patients being barred. V and J are TRBV6-6 and TRBJ2-5; TRBD1 is a possible D gene (6 bases). The sequence derives from an adult with an advanced solid tumor such as melanoma, head and neck, liver or kidney cancer. This sample comprised CD4+ or CD8+ T cells sorted from blood, obtained in a trial of the OX40 agonist ivuxolimab. The CDR3 is CASRRGQETQYF. The CDR3 region has the DNA TGTGCCAGCAGGAGGGGGCAAGAGACCCAGTACTTC.